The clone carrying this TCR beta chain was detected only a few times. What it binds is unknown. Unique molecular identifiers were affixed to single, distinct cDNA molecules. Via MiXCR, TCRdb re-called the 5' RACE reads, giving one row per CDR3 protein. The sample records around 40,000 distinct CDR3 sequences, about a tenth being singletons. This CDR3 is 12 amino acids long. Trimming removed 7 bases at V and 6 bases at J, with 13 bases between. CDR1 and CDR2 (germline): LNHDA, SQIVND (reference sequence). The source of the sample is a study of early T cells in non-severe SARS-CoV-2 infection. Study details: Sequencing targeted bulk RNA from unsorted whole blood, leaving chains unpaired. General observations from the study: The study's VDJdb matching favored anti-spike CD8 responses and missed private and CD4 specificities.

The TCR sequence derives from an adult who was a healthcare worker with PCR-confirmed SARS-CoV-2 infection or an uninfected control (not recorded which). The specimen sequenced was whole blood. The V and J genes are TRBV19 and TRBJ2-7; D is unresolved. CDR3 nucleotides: TGTGCCAGTACCAAAATCGGCGGCGAGCAGTACTTC. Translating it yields CASTKIGGEQYF.